These T cell receptor beta chains were read from a single sample in a study of glioma-infiltrating T cells after dendritic cell vaccination. Assay: immunoSEQ multiplex PCR; the TCRdb copy retains only in-frame clones and omits some. This table holds around 25,000 clones, around 92% found once. The source material was blood, sampled after dendritic cell vaccination. These receptors were collected from a human donor with glioblastoma. CDR3s include the opening cysteine and the closing phenylalanine or tryptophan. A D gene is named only where the DNA matches it firmly. Clone size is given for some rows only: seen once, a few or many times, or a class if the clone is expanded.

j_call clone_size v_call d_call cdr3_aa cdr3_nt
TRBJ1-5 NA TRBV28 NA CASTSPQGSYQPQHF TGTGCCAGCACCTCCCCTCAGGGGTCTTATCAGCCCCAGCATTTT
TRBJ2-1 NA TRBV10-3 NA CAISADSYNEQFF TGTGCCATCAGTGCAGACTCCTACAATGAGCAGTTCTTC
TRBJ2-7 NA TRBV10-3 NA CAISAESYEQYF TGTGCCATCAGCGCGGAATCCTACGAGCAGTACTTC
TRBJ2-5 once TRBV10-2 NA CASNFLGGEETQYF TGCGCCAGCAATTTCCTGGGGGGAGAAGAGACCCAGTACTTC
TRBJ2-1 NA TRBV5-1 NA CASSFNSDNEQFF TGCGCCAGCAGCTTTAATTCTGACAATGAGCAGTTCTTC
TRBJ2-3 few TRBV6-1 TRBD2 CASKFAGGTDTQYF TGTGCCAGCAAATTCGCGGGGGGCACAGATACGCAGTATTTT
TRBJ1-1 NA TRBV7-8 TRBD1 CASSTKQGAPQTEAFF TGTGCCAGCAGCACAAAACAGGGGGCGCCGCAGACTGAAGCTTTCTTT
TRBJ1-1 NA TRBV18 TRBD1 CASSPPFGQGNTEAFF TGTGCCAGCTCACCACCATTCGGACAGGGGAACACTGAAGCTTTCTTT
TRBJ2-3 NA TRBV29-1 NA CSVKSGVSTDTQYF TGCAGCGTCAAATCAGGGGTTAGCACAGATACGCAGTATTTT
TRBJ2-1 NA TRBV9 NA CASSVRGADYNEQFF TGTGCCAGCAGCGTACGGGGTGCAGACTACAATGAGCAGTTCTTC
TRBJ1-5 NA TRBV10-3 TRBD1 CAISARGGNQPQHF TGTGCCATCAGTGCCAGGGGGGGCAATCAGCCCCAGCATTTT
TRBJ2-3 NA TRBV6-1 TRBD1 CASREKKGAFSTDTQYF TGTGCCAGCAGAGAAAAAAAGGGGGCCTTTAGCACAGATACGCAGTATTTT
TRBJ2-7 medium-sized TRBV7-6 TRBD2 CASSFAAGNEQYF TGTGCCAGCAGCTTCGCAGCGGGGAACGAGCAGTACTTC
TRBJ2-7 NA TRBV11-1 TRBD2 CASSLGAGDYEQYF TGTGCCAGCAGCTTAGGGGCGGGGGACTACGAGCAGTACTTC
TRBJ1-1 NA TRBV30 NA CAWDQGTEAFF TGTGCCTGGGACCAGGGGACTGAAGCTTTCTTT
TRBJ2-7 NA TRBV6-1 TRBD2 CASSLSGGQTYEQYF TGTGCCAGCAGCTTAAGCGGGGGTCAAACCTACGAGCAGTACTTC
TRBJ2-7 NA TRBV4-1 NA CASSRFIGAYEQYF TGCGCCAGCAGCCGCTTTATAGGGGCCTACGAGCAGTACTTC
TRBJ2-7 once TRBV6-5 TRBD1 CASSPSTDRGLEQYF TGTGCCAGCAGTCCCTCTACCGACAGGGGGCTCGAGCAGTACTTC
TRBJ1-4 NA TRBV5-8 TRBD1 CASSAGTGATNEKLFF TGTGCCAGCAGCGCCGGGACAGGGGCGACTAATGAAAAACTGTTTTTT
TRBJ2-7 NA TRBV11-2 NA CASSLDYYEQYF TGTGCCAGCAGCTTAGATTACTACGAGCAGTACTTC
TRBJ2-5 NA TRBV6-4 NA CASSERGKRQETQYF TGTGCCAGCAGTGAGCGGGGCAAAAGACAAGAGACCCAGTACTTC
TRBJ2-7 few TRBV27 NA CASSPHPGLNEQYF TGTGCCAGCAGCCCTCATCCGGGACTTAACGAGCAGTACTTC
TRBJ2-7 NA TRBV7-8 TRBD2 CASSFGLAHYEQYF TGTGCCAGCAGCTTTGGACTAGCCCACTACGAGCAGTACTTC
TRBJ1-2 NA TRBV5-4 NA CASSIRGSRGQYGYTF TGTGCCAGCAGTATCCGAGGTAGCAGGGGCCAGTATGGCTACACCTTC
TRBJ2-5 NA TRBV4-2 TRBD2 CASSQDPGGAGETQYF TGTGCCAGCAGCCAAGATCCGGGGGGGGCTGGAGAGACCCAGTACTTC
TRBJ2-7 NA TRBV6-5 NA CASSLQPFRSYEQYF TGTGCCAGCAGTCTACAGCCGTTCCGCTCCTACGAGCAGTACTTC
TRBJ1-6 NA TRBV7-6 TRBD1 CASSMTGDNSPLHF TGTGCCAGCAGCATGACAGGGGATAATTCACCCCTCCACTTT
TRBJ1-2 NA TRBV18 NA CASSPGRGYTF TGTGCCAGCTCACCAGGGAGAGGCTACACCTTC
TRBJ1-1 NA TRBV6-1 TRBD1 CARKELQGWNTEAFF TGTGCCAGGAAGGAACTACAGGGGTGGAACACTGAAGCTTTCTTT
TRBJ2-5 NA TRBV5-4 TRBD1 CASSFGPGQGRATQYF TGTGCCAGCAGCTTTGGTCCGGGACAGGGGAGGGCGACCCAGTACTTC
TRBJ1-1 NA TRBV19 NA CAIRGNTEAFF TGTGCTATCAGGGGTAACACTGAAGCTTTCTTT
TRBJ2-3 NA TRBV5-4 TRBD2 CASSLRLAASTDTQYF TGTGCCAGCAGCTTGCGGCTAGCGGCTAGCACAGATACGCAGTATTTT
TRBJ2-5 once TRBV11-2 TRBD1 CASSPRGPRQETQYF TGTGCCAGCAGCCCCAGGGGGCCCCGGCAAGAGACCCAGTACTTC
TRBJ2-5 NA TRBV5-4 TRBD2 CASSLLSSGGETQYF TGTGCCAGCAGCTTGTTGTCTAGCGGGGGGGAGACCCAGTACTTC
TRBJ2-7 NA TRBV11-1 TRBD1 CASSPGQGYEQYF TGTGCCAGCAGCCCAGGACAGGGGTACGAGCAGTACTTC
TRBJ2-1 NA TRBV4-1 TRBD2 CASSQLAGGGEQFF TGCGCCAGCAGCCAACTAGCGGGGGGTGGGGAGCAGTTCTTC
TRBJ1-5 NA TRBV7-8 TRBD1 CASSTTGAGNQPQHF TGTGCCAGCAGCACGACAGGGGCGGGCAATCAGCCCCAGCATTTT
TRBJ1-1 NA TRBV6-5 NA CASSYQNVAFF TGTGCCAGCAGTTATCAAAATGTGGCTTTCTTT
TRBJ1-5 NA TRBV2 TRBD1 CASTQGQPNQPQHF TGTGCCAGCACCCAGGGACAGCCCAATCAGCCCCAGCATTTT
TRBJ2-7 NA TRBV6-1 NA CASTAGPTYEQYF TGTGCCAGCACGGCGGGCCCGACCTACGAGCAGTACTTC
TRBJ1-1 NA TRBV30 NA CAWSSTGDEAFF TGTGCCTGGAGTTCGACAGGAGATGAAGCTTTCTTT
TRBJ1-6 NA TRBV19 TRBD1 CASSTGTANSPLHF TGTGCCAGTAGTACGGGGACAGCTAATTCACCCCTCCACTTT
TRBJ1-4 NA TRBV19 NA CASTSRGYVDEKLFF TGTGCCAGTACGTCCAGGGGCTACGTGGATGAAAAACTGTTTTTT
TRBJ2-3 NA TRBV10-2 TRBD2 CASGGLAGESTQYF TGCGCCAGCGGGGGACTAGCGGGGGAAAGTACGCAGTATTTT
TRBJ1-2 NA TRBV4-1 NA CASSQTGRESHYYGYTF TGCGCCAGCAGCCAAACGGGACGGGAGAGTCACTACTATGGCTACACCTTC
TRBJ2-7 NA TRBV7-2 TRBD1 CASSLAETGGLYEQYF TGTGCCAGCAGCTTAGCGGAGACAGGGGGCTTATACGAGCAGTACTTC
TRBJ2-7 NA TRBV6-6 TRBD2 CASSYFVTSDSYEQYF TGTGCCAGCAGTTATTTCGTGACTAGCGACTCCTACGAGCAGTACTTC
TRBJ2-3 once TRBV6-5 TRBD2 CASRPSGGYTDTQYF TGTGCCAGCAGACCGAGCGGGGGGTACACAGATACGCAGTATTTT
TRBJ2-5 NA TRBV5-6 NA CASSPNPSGGEETQYF TGTGCCAGCAGCCCTAACCCTAGTGGGGGCGAGGAGACCCAGTACTTC
TRBJ1-5 few TRBV6-1 NA CASSDLPGSNQPQHF TGTGCCAGCAGTGATCTCCCGGGGAGCAATCAGCCCCAGCATTTT
TRBJ1-6 NA TRBV4-2 NA CASSQDPGARGHSPLHF TGTGCCAGCAGCCAAGATCCCGGTGCCAGGGGCCATTCACCCCTCCACTTT
TRBJ2-7 NA TRBV2 NA CASSHPRTRSGYEQYF TGTGCCAGCAGCCACCCTCGGACAAGGTCAGGCTACGAGCAGTACTTC